The rows below give T cell receptor beta chains drawn from one sample of a study of Ad26.COV2.S vaccination and SARS-CoV-2 variants. Sequencing was performed with immunoSEQ multiplex PCR; in TCRdb, only in-frame clones are kept and a portion is missing. The sample comprises about 350,000 clones, around 88% of which are singletons, and approximately 5% rests with the top ten. The material was peripheral blood, obtained in a trial of Ad26.COV2.S vaccine versus placebo. The receptors come from a person between 18 and 65 years old who received the Ad26.COV2.S COVID-19 vaccine or a placebo. The CDR3 runs from the conserved cysteine through the conserved F or W. The D gene is left open where the match is weak. The size field is filled for only some rows; it gives once, few, many or a size class.

J gene: TRBJ2-1; clone size: .; D gene: .; V gene: TRBV7-2; CDR3 DNA: TGTGCCAGCAGCTTAGTAACGGGCCTTTCCTACAATGAGCAGTTCTTC; CDR3 protein: CASSLVTGLSYNEQFF
J gene: TRBJ1-1; clone size: .; D gene: TRBD1; V gene: TRBV27; CDR3 DNA: TGTGCCAGCAGTTTTAACAGGGGAAAAGCTTTCTTT; CDR3 protein: CASSFNRGKAFF
J gene: TRBJ1-1; clone size: few; D gene: .; V gene: TRBV18; CDR3 DNA: TGTGCCAGCTCACCCCTAGAAACCGAAAACACTGAAGCTTTCTTT; CDR3 protein: CASSPLETENTEAFF
J gene: TRBJ1-1; clone size: .; D gene: .; V gene: TRBV3-1/TRBV3-2; CDR3 DNA: TGTGCCAGCAGCCAAGCGAGGGGAAGTACTGAAGCTTTCTTT; CDR3 protein: CASSQARGSTEAFF
J gene: TRBJ2-7; clone size: .; D gene: TRBD2; V gene: TRBV28; CDR3 DNA: TGTGCCAGCAGTTTCGGGGTAGCGGGAGTATCCTACGAGCAGTACTTC; CDR3 protein: CASSFGVAGVSYEQYF
J gene: TRBJ2-2; clone size: .; D gene: TRBD1; V gene: TRBV7-3; CDR3 DNA: TGTGCCAGCAGTTTACGGCGGGACAGGGGGCAGGCCGGGGAGCTGTTTTTT; CDR3 protein: CASSLRRDRGQAGELFF
J gene: TRBJ1-2; clone size: once; D gene: .; V gene: TRBV3-1/TRBV3-2; CDR3 DNA: TGTGCCAGCAGCCAGCAGGGAGTAGGGAAAAGCTACACCTTC; CDR3 protein: CASSQQGVGKSYTF
J gene: TRBJ2-1; clone size: .; D gene: .; V gene: TRBV11-3; CDR3 DNA: TGTGCCAGCAGCTCCCCGGCAGGTGCCAATGAGCAGTTCTTC; CDR3 protein: CASSSPAGANEQFF
J gene: TRBJ2-1; clone size: .; D gene: TRBD1; V gene: TRBV19; CDR3 DNA: TGTGCCAGTAGGCAATCCGTCCCGGGACAGGGGTTGAATGAGCAGTTCTTC; CDR3 protein: CASRQSVPGQGLNEQFF
J gene: TRBJ2-5; clone size: .; D gene: .; V gene: TRBV18; CDR3 DNA: TGTGCCAGCTCATCCCGGACAGAGGGAGAGACCCAGTACTTC; CDR3 protein: CASSSRTEGETQYF
J gene: TRBJ2-3; clone size: .; D gene: TRBD1; V gene: TRBV5-1; CDR3 DNA: TGCGCCAGCAGCCCAACAGGGGAAGATGGAGATACGCAGTATTTT; CDR3 protein: CASSPTGEDGDTQYF
J gene: TRBJ1-6; clone size: .; D gene: .; V gene: TRBV4-3; CDR3 DNA: TGCGCCAGCAGCTCACTAAACTCCTATAATTCACCCCTCCACTTT; CDR3 protein: CASSSLNSYNSPLHF
J gene: TRBJ2-1; clone size: .; D gene: .; V gene: TRBV28; CDR3 DNA: TGTGCCAGCAGCAAGGGACCGTCGATACAGTTCTTC; CDR3 protein: CASSKGPSIQFF
J gene: TRBJ2-3; clone size: .; D gene: .; V gene: TRBV19; CDR3 DNA: TGTGCCAGTACCAATCGCGGGGTGAGCACAGATACGCAGTATTTT; CDR3 protein: CASTNRGVSTDTQYF
J gene: TRBJ2-7; clone size: few; D gene: TRBD2; V gene: TRBV28; CDR3 DNA: TGTGCCAGCAGTTTCAGCGGGATTAAATCCTACGAGCAGTACTTC; CDR3 protein: CASSFSGIKSYEQYF
J gene: TRBJ2-7; clone size: .; D gene: TRBD1; V gene: TRBV28; CDR3 DNA: TGTGCCAGCAGTTTATTCCCTCTCGGGACAGTATCCTACGAGCAGTACTTC; CDR3 protein: CASSLFPLGTVSYEQYF
J gene: TRBJ2-7; clone size: .; D gene: .; V gene: TRBV7-8; CDR3 DNA: TGTGCCAGCAGCTTAGGCGCGGAGGGCGAGCAGTACTTC; CDR3 protein: CASSLGAEGEQYF
J gene: TRBJ2-1; clone size: .; D gene: TRBD1; V gene: TRBV18; CDR3 DNA: TGTGCCAGCTCACCCCCGGACAGGCGAAACGGGAATGAGCAGTTCTTC; CDR3 protein: CASSPPDRRNGNEQFF
J gene: TRBJ2-3; clone size: once; D gene: TRBD2; V gene: TRBV7-3; CDR3 DNA: TGTGCCAGCTCTAGCGGGCCAAGCACAGATACGCAGTATTTT; CDR3 protein: CASSSGPSTDTQYF
J gene: TRBJ1-2; clone size: .; D gene: .; V gene: TRBV4-2; CDR3 DNA: TGTGCCAGCAGCCAAGAGGGACGAGGGAATTCTAACTATGGCTACACCTTC; CDR3 protein: CASSQEGRGNSNYGYTF
J gene: TRBJ2-6; clone size: .; D gene: TRBD1; V gene: TRBV5-1; CDR3 DNA: TGCGCCAGCAGCTCCGGACAGGGGGCGCTTGGGGCCAACGTCCTGACTTTC; CDR3 protein: CASSSGQGALGANVLTF
J gene: TRBJ1-1; clone size: .; D gene: .; V gene: TRBV6-5; CDR3 DNA: TGTGCCAGCAGGGCAGGGAGGAACACTGAAGCTTTCTTT; CDR3 protein: CASRAGRNTEAFF
J gene: TRBJ2-5; clone size: .; D gene: TRBD2; V gene: TRBV29-1; CDR3 DNA: TGCAGCGTTGAAGGGGTAGCGGGAGAAGAGACCCAGTACTTC; CDR3 protein: CSVEGVAGEETQYF
J gene: TRBJ1-2; clone size: .; D gene: .; V gene: TRBV14; CDR3 DNA: TGTGCCAGCAGCGACGAGGGGGTAGGCTATGGCTACACCTTC; CDR3 protein: CASSDEGVGYGYTF
J gene: TRBJ2-5; clone size: .; D gene: .; V gene: TRBV18; CDR3 DNA: TGTGCCAGCTCACCCCGGACATTCCAAGAGACCCAGTACTTC; CDR3 protein: CASSPRTFQETQYF
J gene: TRBJ1-1; clone size: .; D gene: .; V gene: TRBV4-1; CDR3 DNA: TGCGCCAGCAGCAACGGACGGGTTTCAAGCACTGAAGCTTTCTTT; CDR3 protein: CASSNGRVSSTEAFF
J gene: TRBJ2-7; clone size: .; D gene: TRBD2; V gene: TRBV4-2; CDR3 DNA: TGTGCCAGCAGCCAAGATCCCCCAGCGGGGGGGAATGAGCAGTACTTC; CDR3 protein: CASSQDPPAGGNEQYF
J gene: TRBJ2-5; clone size: .; D gene: TRBD2; V gene: TRBV30; CDR3 DNA: TGTGCCTGGAGTAACGTCGGGGGGGCCGAGACCCAGTACTTC; CDR3 protein: CAWSNVGGAETQYF
J gene: TRBJ1-5; clone size: .; D gene: .; V gene: TRBV19; CDR3 DNA: TGTGCCAGTAGCCTGACAGGAGAAAACAATCAGCCCCAGCATTTT; CDR3 protein: CASSLTGENNQPQHF